One and the same sample provided the 20 T cell receptor beta chains below, sequenced in a study of shared clonotypes between healthy human individuals. This table comes from immunoSEQ multiplex PCR, and its TCRdb copy is limited to in-frame clones, with some not included. Among 2 million to 3 million clones listed, 80% to 95% were seen once. Input material: naive CD4+ T cells from PBMCs. Subset of the sample: CD45RA+ positively selected. The receptors derive from a man younger than 35 in good health. Some clones in this sample may be carry-over from other donors' samples.

This clone was found once. The V and J genes are TRBV27 and TRBJ1-1; D perhaps matches TRBD1 (5 bases). The CDR3 contains 17 residues. Trimming left V 6 bases short and J 5 bases short, with 25 bases between. Germline lookup yields CDR1 MNHEY and CDR2 SMNVEV (reference sequence). CDR3 DNA: TGTGCCAGCAGCTTTCGGCCACCGGGGCCAGGCACGACTGAAGCTTTCTTT. It specifies CASSFRPPGPGTTEAFF.

The chain is built from TRBV4-2 and TRBJ2-3; 8 positions match TRBD2. Germline CDR1 is LGHNA and CDR2 is YNFKEQ. V lost 0 bases and J lost 0; bases outside the gene matches: 8. This CDR3 has 18 amino acids. CDR3 in DNA: TGTGCCAGCAGCCAAGAGTTGGTGGCTAGCGGGAGCACAGATACGCAGTATTTT. As protein: CASSQELVASGSTDTQYF.

This rearrangement joins TRBV18 to TRBJ2-3; D uncertain. V shed 2 bases and J shed 0 bases, with 9 bases lying between them. This CDR3 spans 15 amino acids. Germline V gives CDR1 KGHSH, CDR2 LQKENI. CDR3 loop: CASSPSGISTDTQYF. CDR3 coding DNA: TGTGCCAGCTCACCAAGTGGGATTAGCACAGATACGCAGTATTTT.

The V call is TRBV7-3, the J call TRBJ2-2; D is unresolved. Trimming left V 4 bases short and J 1 base short, with 7 bases between. This CDR3 is built from 14 residues. Germline assignment: CDR1 SGHTA and CDR2 FQGTGA. CDR3 protein: CASSSDVNTGELFF. The CDR3 bases are TGTGCCAGCAGCTCGGACGTGAACACCGGGGAGCTGTTTTTT.

The chain employs TRBV5-1 and TRBJ2-2; the D gene could be TRBD1 or TRBD2 (5 bases each). Per germline, CDR1 SGHRS and CDR2 YFSETQ. V shed 6 bases and J shed 2 bases, with 14 bases lying between them. The CDR3 covers 15 residues. The CDR3 nucleotides are TGCGCCAGCACGAACGGGGCTTCAAACACCGGGGAGCTGTTTTTT. Translating gives CASTNGASNTGELFF.

The chain uses TRBV7-2 and TRBJ2-7; D gene uncertain. V lost 0 bases to trimming and J lost 0 bases, with 15 bases between them. Per germline, CDR1 SGHTA and CDR2 FQGNSA. There are 17 residues in the CDR3. In nucleotides, the CDR3 is TGTGCCAGCAGCTTAGCGGCCTCCCGCCTTAGCTCCTACGAGCAGTACTTC. It encodes CASSLAASRLSSYEQYF.

Points on this clone: This specimen includes other DNA sequences encoding the same CDR3. The chain recombines TRBV7-3 with TRBJ2-1; TRBD2 is a possible D gene (5 bases). CDR1 and CDR2 (germline): SGHTA, FQGTGA. Trimming took 3 bases from V and 0 from J, leaving 9 bases between them. The CDR3 totals 15 residues. The chain's CDR3 is CASSLSRDSYNEQFF. The CDR3, as DNA: TGTGCCAGCAGCTTGAGTCGGGACTCCTACAATGAGCAGTTCTTC.

This rearrangement joins TRBV6-4 to TRBJ2-3, with D perhaps TRBD2 (5 bases). V lost 3 bases and J 0 bases, leaving 10 bases between the germline ends. Germline CDR1 is MRHNA and CDR2 is SNTAGT. The CDR3 length is 15 residues. For the CDR3, the DNA is TGTGCCAGCAGTGATCGTGGCGGGAGCACAGATACGCAGTATTTT. As protein: CASSDRGGSTDTQYF.

The V call is TRBV4-2, the J call TRBJ1-5, with a tentative D call TRBD1 (6 bases). V lost 3 bases and J lost 2, with 17 bases in between. CDR3 length: 17 residues. Germline-derived CDR1 and CDR2 are LGHNA and YNFKEQ. The CDR3 reads CASSHPGGPGGNQPQHF. CDR3 bases: TGTGCCAGCAGCCACCCGGGGGGCCCCGGCGGCAATCAGCCCCAGCATTTT.

A single count supports this clone. At the DNA level, this CDR3 is encoded by other sequences in the same sample as well. The chain couples TRBV28 to TRBJ2-7, with 7 bases lining up with TRBD1. J was trimmed by 1 base and V by 6 bases; bases with no gene match: 3. The CDR3 loop spans 13 amino acids. CDR1 MDHEN and CDR2 SYDVKM come from the germline V gene. The chain's CDR3 is CASSTGQSYEQYF. The CDR3 DNA is TGTGCCAGCAGCACGGGACAGTCCTACGAGCAGTACTTC. Supplemented by reference TRBV28 and TRBJ2-7, the full variable domain reads DVKVTQSSRYLVKRTGEKVFLECVQDMDHENMFWYRQDPGLGLRLIYFSYDVKMKEKGDIPEGYSVSREKKERFSLILESASTNQTSMYLCASSTGQSYEQYFGPGTRLTVT.

The V and J genes are TRBV28 and TRBJ1-5, with D possibly TRBD1 on 5 matching bases. The CDR3 has 15 residues. V lost 5 bases, J lost 11 bases, and 22 bases lay in between. Germline V gene lookup returns CDR1 MDHEN and CDR2 SYDVKM. The CDR3 sequence is CASSPSFQGSMTQHF. CDR3 coding DNA: TGTGCCAGCAGTCCTTCCTTCCAGGGATCGATGACCCAGCATTTT.

This chain uses TRBV28 with TRBJ2-1; D ambiguous. Germline CDR1 MDHEN, CDR2 SYDVKM. The CDR3 spans 15 residues. V lost 5 bases to trimming and J lost 9 bases, with 20 bases between them. The CDR3 region has the DNA TGTGCCAGCAGTCCAGCCGGGCCATTGTCTGCTGAGCAGTTCTTC. The encoded protein is CASSPAGPLSAEQFF.

This sequence joins TRBV9 and TRBJ2-1, with D unresolved. The germline V and J ends were trimmed by 1 base and 8 bases, with 7 bases remaining between them. CDR3 length: 12 residues. CDR1 is SGDLS and CDR2 is YYNGEE in the germline V gene. The CDR3 coding sequence is TGTGCCAGCAGCGTAACCGACTATGAGCAGTTCTTC. It is translated as CASSVTDYEQFF.

The CDR3 reads CASRSEGGAQYF. CDR3 coding DNA: TGTGCCAGCCGCTCAGAGGGTGGAGCCCAGTACTTC. V usage is TRBV6-6 and J usage is TRBJ2-7, with D possibly being TRBD2 (5 bases). Trimming removed 8 bases from V and 10 bases from J, with 18 bases in between. Per the germline V gene, CDR1 is MNHNY and CDR2 is SVGAGI (reference sequence). CDR3 size: 12 residues.

V and J are TRBV5-1 and TRBJ2-3, with D perhaps TRBD1 (6 bases). The CDR3 loop spans 13 amino acids. Trimming cost V 4 bases and J 5 bases, with 11 bases left between them. Per germline, CDR1 SGHRS and CDR2 YFSETQ. The CDR3 protein is CASSQGTLDTQYF. The CDR3 DNA is TGCGCCAGCAGCCAGGGGACCCTAGATACGCAGTATTTT.

The gene calls are TRBV6-1 and TRBJ1-4, with 8 bases fitting TRBD1. CDR1 and CDR2 from the germline V gene are MNHNS and SASEGT. This CDR3 comprises 15 residues. V lost 2 bases and J lost 8; bases outside the gene matches: 7. The CDR3: CASSEIARGREKLFF. CDR3 coding DNA: TGTGCCAGCAGTGAAATCGCCAGGGGGCGCGAAAAACTGTTTTTT.

The chain is built from TRBV5-6 and TRBJ1-5, with D tentatively TRBD1 (5 bases). The germline gives CDR1 SGHDT, CDR2 YYEEEE. With 4 bases removed from V and 4 bases from J, the gap between germline ends came to 12 bases. The CDR3 is made up of 14 amino acids. CDR3 residues: CASSPKGRNQPQHF. The CDR3 DNA reads TGTGCCAGCAGCCCTAAGGGGAGGAATCAGCCCCAGCATTTT. The full variable domain, with the rest looked up from reference TRBV5-6 and TRBJ1-5, is DAGVTQSPTHLIKTRGQQVTLRCSPKSGHDTVSWYQQALGQGPQFIFQYYEEEERQRGNFPDRFSGHQFPNYSSELNVNALLLGDSALYLCASSPKGRNQPQHFGDGTRLSIL.

The rearrangement uses TRBV5-1 and TRBJ1-1; D gene unclear. The CDR3 loop spans 15 amino acids. V was trimmed by 0 bases and J by 6 bases, leaving 15 bases between them. CDR1 is SGHRS and CDR2 is YFSETQ in the germline V gene. DNA of the CDR3: TGCGCCAGCAGCTTGGAGCAGGACTTCTTCTCTGAAGCTTTCTTT. It yields the protein CASSLEQDFFSEAFF.

This sequence joins TRBV5-1 and TRBJ2-5, with 9 nucleotides matching TRBD2. This CDR3 is 16 amino acids long. Germline trimming cut 2 bases from V and 1 base from J; bases unmatched to any gene: 6. Germline values: CDR1 SGHRS, CDR2 YFSETQ. CDR3 residues: CASSFLAGPPQETQYF. CDR3 nucleotide sequence: TGCGCCAGCAGCTTTCTAGCGGGACCACCCCAAGAGACCCAGTACTTC.

The chain uses TRBV11-2 and TRBJ2-3; D is tentatively TRBD1 or TRBD2 (5 bases each). CDR3 length: 16 amino acids. The germline CDR1 and CDR2 sequences are SGHAT and FQNNGV. The ends were cut back, 5 bases at V and 3 bases at J, with 18 bases in the middle. The DNA for the CDR3 is TGTGCCAGCAGCCCCTTGGGGGAAAGCAAGACAGATACGCAGTATTTT. Amino acids: CASSPLGESKTDTQYF.